The next 17 T cell receptor beta chains were all read from a single sample in a study of T-cell memory formation after mild COVID-19. Each CDR3 protein gets one entry after TCRdb re-called the 5' RACE reads with MiXCR. In the table there are 190,000 or so distinct CDR3 sequences, 20% to 25% of which are singletons. Sequenced sample: PBMCs or a T cell subset sorted from them (not recorded which). The receptors were sampled from an adult woman who had mild COVID-19 (a few samples of this study predate the infection). Cell type and time point are not known.

The chain joins TRBV12-3 or TRBV12-4 to TRBJ2-1; a possible D gene is TRBD1 (6 bases). The CDR3 length is 16 residues. Trimming removed 10 bases from V and 4 bases from J, with 23 bases in between. The CDR3 bases are TGTGCCACCGCGACAGACTCGGGACACCCGTACAATGAGCAGTTCTTC. Translation: CATATDSGHPYNEQFF.

There are a few counts of this clonotype. J is TRBJ2-5 and V is TRBV15, with D perhaps matching TRBD1 (5 bases). The CDR3 runs 18 residues. The V end was cut by 0 bases, the J end by 2 bases, with 19 bases between. In germline, CDR1 is LNHNV, CDR2 YYDKDF (reference sequence). CDR3 region: CATSRDFPPGPVQETQYF. CDR3 bases: TGTGCCACCAGCAGAGATTTCCCCCCAGGGCCAGTTCAAGAGACCCAGTACTTC.

This clonotype was found a few times. V gene TRBV5-1 combines with J gene TRBJ1-2; D uncertain. Germline values: CDR1 SGHRS, CDR2 YFSETQ. Trimming took 4 bases from V and 11 from J, leaving 18 bases between them. The CDR3 is 13 residues long. Written as DNA, the CDR3 is TGCGCCAGCAGCGAAACCCGCGTGACCAATTACACCTTC. Translation gives CASSETRVTNYTF.

The chain uses TRBV30 and TRBJ1-5; D not resolved. Between the trimmed V and J ends, which lost 1 base and 3 bases, there was a span of 7 bases. In germline, CDR1 is GTSNPN, CDR2 SVGIG (reference sequence). The CDR3 covers 13 residues. The CDR3 nucleotides are TGTGCCTGGAGTGACAGTTACAATCAGCCCCAGCATTTT. This encodes CAWSDSYNQPQHF.

The table lists this clonotype with many counts. The V gene is TRBV7-9, the J gene TRBJ1-2; the D gene is possibly TRBD1 (6 bases). Trimming cost V 5 bases and J 4 bases, with 11 bases left between them. The CDR3 consists of 13 residues. Germline V gene sequence: CDR1 SEHNR, CDR2 FQNEAQ (reference sequence). The CDR3 protein is CASSRDIAYGYTF. The CDR3 DNA sequence: TGTGCCAGCAGCCGGGACATAGCCTATGGCTACACCTTC.

The chain combines TRBV24-1 with TRBJ2-1, with 7 bases fitting TRBD2. V was pared by 7 bases and J by 7 bases, with 6 bases of the junction left unmatched. The CDR3 consists of 13 residues. Germline V CDR1 and CDR2: KGHDR, SFDVKD. The CDR3 loop is CATRAGVWNEQFF. The CDR3 DNA sequence: TGTGCCACCAGGGCGGGAGTCTGGAATGAGCAGTTCTTC.

This chain uses TRBV14 with TRBJ1-5; D ambiguous. The CDR3 totals 9 residues. V lost 10 bases, J lost 10 bases, and 8 bases lay in between. The V gene's germline CDR1 is SGHDN and CDR2 FVKESK. The DNA of the CDR3 is TGTGCCACCCCCACCCCCCAGCATTTT. It translates to CATPTPQHF. Combining the CDR3 with reference TRBV14 and TRBJ1-5 gives the whole variable domain EAGVTQFPSHSVIEKGQTVTLRCDPISGHDNLYWYRRVMGKEIKFLLHFVKESKQDESGMPNNRFLAERTGGTYSTLKVQPAELEDSGVYFCATPTPQHFGDGTRLSIL.

The chain recombines TRBV5-6 with TRBJ2-1; perhaps TRBD1 as D (6 bases). The V end was cut by 2 bases, the J end by 9 bases, with 18 bases between. Germline CDR1 SGHDT, CDR2 YYEEEE. The length of the CDR3 is 15 residues. The CDR3 region has the DNA TGTGCCAGCAGCTTCGACAGGTATTACGAGGGTGAGCAGTTCTTC. Translation gives CASSFDRYYEGEQFF.

This clonotype has more than one count but fewer than ten. V usage is TRBV12-3 or TRBV12-4 and J usage is TRBJ2-5, with 7 bases aligning to TRBD2. V shed 3 bases, J shed 4 bases, and the junction held 14 bases outside the gene matches. The CDR3 covers 17 residues. CDR3 coding DNA: TGTGCCAGCAGTTTGGGCAGGGAGGGAGGTTTGTTAGAGACCCAGTACTTC. Amino acids: CASSLGREGGLLETQYF.

The V gene is TRBV12-3 or TRBV12-4, the J gene TRBJ1-1, with 8 bases that match TRBD1. This CDR3 has 13 amino acids. Trimming took 6 bases from V and 4 from J; bases not matched to a gene: 4. CDR3 protein: CASRGGQGTEAFF. The CDR3 DNA sequence: TGTGCCAGCAGGGGAGGACAGGGCACTGAAGCTTTCTTT.

The V and J genes are TRBV15 and TRBJ2-1; D may correspond to TRBD1 or TRBD2 (5 bases each). V gave up 4 bases and J gave up 4 bases, with 17 bases separating them. CDR3 length equals 16 residues. Germline loops: CDR1 LNHNV, CDR2 YYDKDF (reference sequence). The CDR3 reads CATSNRGGTAYNEQFF. For the CDR3, the DNA is TGTGCCACCAGCAACCGGGGCGGAACCGCATACAATGAGCAGTTCTTC.

The sample holds a few counts of this clonotype. V usage is TRBV4-1 and J usage is TRBJ1-5, with D unclear. Germline-derived CDR1 and CDR2 are MGHRA and YSYEKL. CDR3 length equals 15 residues. V was cut by 4 bases and J by 0 bases, with 10 bases left in between. The CDR3 bases are TGCGCCAGCAGCCGAACTCCGAATAGCAATCAGCCCCAGCATTTT. Its protein is CASSRTPNSNQPQHF.

V usage is TRBV6-2 or TRBV6-3 and J usage is TRBJ2-7; D call uncertain. Germline CDR1 MNHEY, CDR2 SVGEGT. With 3 bases removed from V and 2 bases from J, the gap between germline ends came to 32 bases. This CDR3 comprises 21 residues. The CDR3 loop is CASSYDARRASRHSEAYEQYF. DNA of the CDR3: TGTGCCAGCAGTTATGACGCGCGCCGGGCCAGTAGGCACTCAGAAGCCTACGAGCAGTACTTC.

The chain uses TRBV12-3 or TRBV12-4 and TRBJ1-5; D remains ambiguous. Trimming stripped 4 bases from V and 2 bases from J, with 9 bases between. CDR3 length equals 14 residues. CDR3 sequence (DNA): TGTGCCAGCAGTTCCCACTGGGGCAATCAGCCCCAGCATTTT. As protein: CASSSHWGNQPQHF.

This clonotype was observed a single time. The chain couples TRBV19 to TRBJ1-6, with 9 bases aligning to TRBD1. Unmatched junction bases numbered 10, after V lost 6 bases and J lost 13 bases. The CDR3 consists of 14 residues. Germline V lookup: CDR1 LNHDA, CDR2 SQIVND (reference sequence). CDR3 coding DNA: TGTGCCAGTAGCACGACAGGGGGTTTCGAGCCCCTCCACTTT. The encoded protein is CASSTTGGFEPLHF.

This clonotype was counted at least ten times. V usage is TRBV7-9 and J usage is TRBJ2-7; D may be TRBD1 (6 bases). Germline CDR1 is SEHNR and CDR2 is FQNEAQ (reference sequence). V was pared by 5 bases and J by 2 bases, with 16 bases between. CDR3 length equals 15 residues. The chain's CDR3 is CASSPTDRWPYEQYF. The CDR3 DNA is TGTGCCAGCAGCCCCACGGACAGATGGCCCTACGAGCAGTACTTC.

The CDR3 here is CASSYSNIRGYTF. The CDR3 nucleotides are TGTGCCAGCAGTTACTCGAACATCCGGGGCTACACCTTC. This chain joins TRBV6-5 and TRBJ1-2; no definite D call. This CDR3 is 13 amino acids long. V was pared by 0 bases and J by 8 bases, with 10 bases between. CDR1 is MNHEY and CDR2 is SVGAGI in the germline V gene.